The text below deals with one TCR beta chain. These data come from a study of blood T cell repertoires in COVID-19. V lost 0 bases, J lost 5 bases, and 6 bases lay in between. The V gene's germline CDR1 is KGHDR and CDR2 SFDVKD. The CDR3 totals 13 residues. TCRdb's copy holds only in-frame clones and misses some; the assay was immunoSEQ multiplex PCR. The sample yields about 76,000 clones, 80% to 90% seen once. The sequence was obtained from a woman in her fifties or sixties with acute or convalescent COVID-19. Sequences were obtained from peripheral blood. J is TRBJ1-2 and V is TRBV24-1; the D is unclear. CDR3 in DNA: TGTGCCACCAGTGATTTGCCAGGATATGGCTACACCTTC. It codes for CATSDLPGYGYTF.